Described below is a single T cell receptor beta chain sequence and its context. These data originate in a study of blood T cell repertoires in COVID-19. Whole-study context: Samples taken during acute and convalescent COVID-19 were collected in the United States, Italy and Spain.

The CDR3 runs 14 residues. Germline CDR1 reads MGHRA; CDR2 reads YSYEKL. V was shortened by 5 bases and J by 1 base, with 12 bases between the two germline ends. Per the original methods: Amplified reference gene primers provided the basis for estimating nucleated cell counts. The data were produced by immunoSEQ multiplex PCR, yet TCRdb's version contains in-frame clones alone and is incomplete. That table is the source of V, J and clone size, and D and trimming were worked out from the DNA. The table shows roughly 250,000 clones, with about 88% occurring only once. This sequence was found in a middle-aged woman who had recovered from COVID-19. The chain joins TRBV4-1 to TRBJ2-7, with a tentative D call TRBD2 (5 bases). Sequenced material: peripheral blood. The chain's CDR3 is CASSSEKRSYEQYF. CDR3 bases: TGCGCCAGCAGCTCGGAGAAGCGGTCCTACGAGCAGTACTTC.